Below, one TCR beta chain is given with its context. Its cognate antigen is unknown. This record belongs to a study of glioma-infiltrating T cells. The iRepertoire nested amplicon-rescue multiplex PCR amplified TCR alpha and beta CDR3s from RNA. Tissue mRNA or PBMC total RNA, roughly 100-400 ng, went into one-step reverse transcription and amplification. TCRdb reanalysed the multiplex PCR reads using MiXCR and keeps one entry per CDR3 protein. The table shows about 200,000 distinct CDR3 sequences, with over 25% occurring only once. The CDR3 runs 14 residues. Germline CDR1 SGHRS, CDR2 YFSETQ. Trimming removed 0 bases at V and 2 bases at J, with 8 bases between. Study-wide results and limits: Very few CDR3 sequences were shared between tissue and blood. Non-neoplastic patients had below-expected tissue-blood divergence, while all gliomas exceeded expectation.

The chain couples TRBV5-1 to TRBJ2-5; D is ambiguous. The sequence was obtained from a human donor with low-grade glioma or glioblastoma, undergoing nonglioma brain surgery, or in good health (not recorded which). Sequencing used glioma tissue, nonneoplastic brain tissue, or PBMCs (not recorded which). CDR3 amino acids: CASSLALRQETQYF. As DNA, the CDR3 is TGCGCCAGCAGCTTGGCTCTGCGGCAAGAGACCCAGTACTTC. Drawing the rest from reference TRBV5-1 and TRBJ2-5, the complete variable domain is KAGVTQTPRYLIKTRGQQVTLSCSPISGHRSVSWYQQTPGQGLQFLFEYFSETQRNKGNFPGRFSGRQFSNSRSEMNVSTLELGDSALYLCASSLALRQETQYFGPGTRLLVL.